This is a list of T cell receptor beta chains from one sample in a study of blood T cell repertoires in COVID-19. The table came from immunoSEQ multiplex PCR; TCRdb's copy has only in-frame clones and leaves some out. This table holds more than 110,000 clones, 70% to 80% found once. What was sequenced was peripheral blood. These receptors were obtained from a woman in her 50s with active or convalescent COVID-19. Each CDR3 is given with its conserved first and last residue. D genes are given only for firm matches. Clone size is stated in some rows and not others, as once, few, many or a class when expanded.

>-|TRBJ2-3|TRBV15|TRBD2
CATSRGSAGVTDTQYF
TGTGCCACCAGCAGAGGCTCAGCGGGAGTCACAGATACGCAGTATTTT
>-|TRBJ2-3|TRBV29-1|TRBD2
CSVAGTSGRGSTDTQYF
TGCAGCGTTGCCGGGACTAGCGGGAGGGGGAGCACAGATACGCAGTATTTT
>-|TRBJ1-5|TRBV6-2/TRBV6-3|TRBD1
CASSNPQGALGQPQHF
TGTGCCAGCAGTAACCCACAGGGGGCTTTGGGTCAGCCCCAGCATTTT
>-|TRBJ1-5|TRBV7-3|-
CASSPLRGGNQPQHF
TGTGCCAGCAGCCCCCTCAGGGGCGGCAATCAGCCCCAGCATTTT
>-|TRBJ1-2|TRBV6-5|-
CASSYSGRVNYGYTF
TGTGCCAGCAGTTACTCCGGGCGGGTAAACTATGGCTACACCTTC
>-|TRBJ1-6|TRBV7-3|-
CASSKTGGYNSPLHF
TGTGCCAGCAGTAAGACAGGAGGCTATAATTCACCCCTCCACTTT
>few|TRBJ1-2|TRBV4-2|-
CASSPSGGGYTF
TGTGCCAGCAGCCCGTCGGGTGGTGGCTACACCTTC
>-|TRBJ2-5|TRBV10-3|TRBD2
CAGAGHQETQYF
TGTGCCGGAGCGGGGCACCAAGAGACCCAGTACTTC
>-|TRBJ1-1|TRBV27|TRBD1
CASSSTGPGIGEAFF
TGTGCCAGCAGTTCGACAGGGCCGGGGATCGGTGAAGCTTTCTTT
>-|TRBJ2-7|TRBV10-3|TRBD2
CAISDFVSGREEQYF
TGTGCCATCAGTGATTTCGTAAGCGGGAGGGAGGAGCAGTACTTC
>-|TRBJ1-3|TRBV6-1|TRBD1
CASSERGGSSGNTIYF
TGTGCCAGCAGTGAAAGAGGGGGCAGCTCTGGAAACACCATATATTTT
>-|TRBJ2-3|TRBV2|TRBD1
CASSRDRGTDTQYF
TGTGCCAGCAGTCGGGACAGGGGGACAGATACGCAGTATTTT
>-|TRBJ2-3|TRBV18|TRBD2
CASSPQLAGSTDTQYF
TGTGCCAGCTCACCGCAGCTAGCGGGGAGCACAGATACGCAGTATTTT
>once|TRBJ1-1|TRBV7-8|TRBD1
CASKSSGTGNTEAFF
TGTGCCAGCAAATCCAGTGGGACAGGGAACACTGAAGCTTTCTTT
>-|TRBJ1-2|TRBV5-4|-
CASSLQGVETYGYTF
TGTGCCAGCAGCCTACAGGGCGTGGAAACCTATGGCTACACCTTC
>-|TRBJ2-3|TRBV5-4|TRBD2
CASRPGGGGGRDTQYF
TGTGCCAGCAGACCGGGAGGTGGCGGGGGGCGAGATACGCAGTATTTT
>-|TRBJ2-5|TRBV4-2|TRBD2
CASSPGLAGGPRQTQYF
TGTGCCAGCAGCCCGGGACTAGCGGGAGGGCCTCGCCAGACCCAGTACTTC
>-|TRBJ1-1|TRBV3-1/TRBV3-2|-
CASSARDKNTEAFF
TGTGCCAGCAGCGCCCGGGACAAGAACACTGAAGCTTTCTTT
>-|TRBJ2-3|TRBV28|-
CASNPTPDGSDTQYF
TGTGCCAGCAATCCGACCCCCGACGGGTCAGATACGCAGTATTTT
>-|TRBJ2-2|TRBV19|-
CASSIGLSNTGELFF
TGTGCCAGTAGTATAGGACTTTCGAACACCGGGGAGCTGTTTTTT
>few|TRBJ1-5|TRBV3-1/TRBV3-2|-
CASSQLSRGGSNQPQHF
TGTGCCAGCAGCCAATTAAGTAGGGGGGGTAGCAATCAGCCCCAGCATTTT
>-|TRBJ2-3|TRBV29-1|-
CSGLVGGQSTQYF
TGCAGCGGCCTAGTAGGAGGGCAAAGTACGCAGTATTTT
>-|TRBJ2-6|TRBV12-5|-
CASAPPLAGATSGANVLTF
TGTGCTAGTGCCCCCCCACTGGCAGGGGCCACTTCTGGGGCCAACGTCCTGACTTTC
>-|TRBJ2-1|TRBV7-8|TRBD1
CASSSDRDRSFF
TGTGCCAGCAGCTCCGACCGGGACAGGTCGTTCTTC
>-|TRBJ2-1|TRBV4-2|-
CASSQGAFGRYNEQFF
TGTGCCAGCAGCCAAGGAGCTTTTGGGAGATACAATGAGCAGTTCTTC
>-|TRBJ2-3|TRBV28|-
CASSLRTLADTQYF
TGTGCCAGCAGTTTAAGGACACTGGCAGATACGCAGTATTTT
>-|TRBJ2-5|TRBV4-1|TRBD1
CASSQPTGRETQYF
TGCGCCAGCAGCCAACCGACAGGGCGCGAGACCCAGTACTTC
>-|TRBJ1-1|TRBV2|-
CASIPWIGGNTEAFF
TGTGCCAGCATTCCCTGGATAGGGGGGAACACTGAAGCTTTCTTT
>few|TRBJ1-6|TRBV7-9|TRBD1
CASSPDRGHNSPLHF
TGTGCCAGCAGCCCGGACAGGGGCCATAATTCACCCCTCCACTTT
>-|TRBJ2-2|TRBV13|-
CASSLRLSTANTGELFF
TGTGCCAGCAGCTTAAGGTTATCGACAGCGAACACCGGGGAGCTGTTTTTT
>-|TRBJ1-1|TRBV7-8|TRBD1
CASSLSQGGTEAFF
TGTGCCAGCAGCTTGTCACAGGGGGGGACTGAAGCTTTCTTT
>once|TRBJ1-1|TRBV12-3/TRBV12-4|-
CASSLARKGAAFF
TGTGCCAGCAGTTTAGCGAGGAAAGGGGCAGCTTTCTTT
>-|TRBJ2-5|TRBV7-2|TRBD2
CASSLAGGTQETQYF
TGTGCCAGCAGCTTAGCGGGGGGGACTCAAGAGACCCAGTACTTC